The clone carrying this TCR beta chain was observed at least ten times. TCRdb passed the PCR reads through MiXCR, listing each CDR3 protein once. The repertoire has about 640,000 distinct CDR3 sequences, about 20% of them found once; the top ten carry 0.85%. The sample comes from a study of molecular identifiers for immune sequencing clone quantification. Germline V gives CDR1 DFQATT, CDR2 SNEGSKA (reference sequence). This CDR3 region has 15 residues. Trimming took 0 bases from V and 2 from J, leaving 14 bases between them. The chain employs TRBV20-1 and TRBJ2-7; no firm D call. The TCR sequence derives from a human donor in good health. Some libraries in this study had Jurkat cell RNA spiked in. The specimen was naive CD8+ T cells from blood, with Jurkat cell RNA spiked in. Subset denoted: FACS-sorted CD8+CD4-CCR7+CD45RA+ naive T cells. The CDR3 loop reads CSARDRGSGTYEQYF. The DNA of the CDR3 is TGCAGTGCTAGAGATCGAGGCTCGGGTACCTACGAGCAGTACTTC.